A single TCR beta chain is shown here with its context. Its antigen is currently unknown. The data are from a study of shared clonotypes between healthy human individuals. Across the study: CD4 naive and memory got three plates each, CD8 naive two, CD8 memory one.

CDR3 length: 14 residues. Germline CDR1 reads SGHAT; CDR2 reads FQNNGV. V gave up 5 bases and J gave up 0 bases, with 11 bases separating them. Study-wide results and limits: Larger richness was generally estimated for naive than memory subsets.

The table came from immunoSEQ multiplex PCR; TCRdb's copy has only in-frame clones and leaves some out. The table lists roughly 1,000,000 clones, 78% of them singletons. The donor cohort consisted entirely of Caucasian adults residing in Nashville, Tennessee. The authors divided CD4+ cells into CD45RA+ naive and CD45RA-negative memory subsets. The V gene is TRBV11-2, the J gene TRBJ2-7, with D unclear. Input material: memory CD4+ T cells from PBMCs. Subset described: CD45RA-negative fraction. This TCR derives from a man younger than 35 in good health. Some clones in this sample may be carry-over from other donors' samples. Written as DNA, the CDR3 is TGTGCCAGCAGCCCCGACACAGCCTCCTACGAGCAGTACTTC. It is translated as CASSPDTASYEQYF.